This is a list of T cell receptor beta chains from one sample in a study of preoperative IRX-2 immunotherapy in early breast cancer. Clones were read by immunoSEQ multiplex PCR, and TCRdb kept only the in-frame ones, dropping some. The sample has around 30,000 clones, roughly four fifths seen once. The sequencing here drew on lymph node tissue, taken from a patient treated with IRX-2 immunotherapy. These receptor sequences come from a human donor with breast cancer. The CDR3 runs from the conserved cysteine through the conserved F or W. D genes are given only for firm matches. Size tells how often a clone was seen (once, few, many) or the class of an expanded clone, and some rows leave it out.

size: -; D: -; V: TRBV6-8; J: TRBJ2-7; DNA: TGTGCCAGCAGTTACGAATCGGCTGACTTGGGAGAGCAGTACTTC; CDR3: CASSYESADLGEQYF
size: -; D: TRBD1; V: TRBV28; J: TRBJ2-1; DNA: TGTGCCAGCAGTTTAAGGACAGGGAGCTACAATGAGCAGTTCTTC; CDR3: CASSLRTGSYNEQFF
size: -; D: -; V: TRBV19; J: TRBJ1-1; DNA: TGTGCCAGTAGTATATTCATGTTCGCGAGAACACGGGGTGAAGCTTTCTTT; CDR3: CASSIFMFARTRGEAFF
size: -; D: TRBD1; V: TRBV30; J: TRBJ2-2; DNA: TGTGCCTGGAGTTTCGGGACAGGGTCCCACACCGGGGAGCTGTTTTTT; CDR3: CAWSFGTGSHTGELFF
size: -; D: TRBD1; V: TRBV19; J: TRBJ2-7; DNA: TGTGCCAGTAGTCGGGGACAGGACTCCTACGAGCAGTACTTC; CDR3: CASSRGQDSYEQYF
size: -; D: -; V: TRBV5-1; J: TRBJ1-4; DNA: TGCGCCAGCAGCTTGGGGCAACGGGGTGAAAAACTGTTTTTT; CDR3: CASSLGQRGEKLFF
size: -; D: TRBD1; V: TRBV28; J: TRBJ1-1; DNA: TGTGCCAGCAGTCCCCACAGGGGGGGGAACACTGAAGCTTTCTTT; CDR3: CASSPHRGGNTEAFF
size: few; D: -; V: TRBV30; J: TRBJ1-4; DNA: TGTGCCTGGAGTAAACAGGGCACTAATGAAAAACTGTTTTTT; CDR3: CAWSKQGTNEKLFF
size: -; D: -; V: TRBV1; J: TRBJ2-7; DNA: TGCGCCAGCAGCCAAAGCCGGGGGGAAACTCGGGAGCAGTACTTC; CDR3: CASSQSRGETREQYF
size: -; D: -; V: TRBV19; J: TRBJ1-2; DNA: TGTGCCAGTAGTATAGGAAAGGGCTACTATGGCTACACCTTC; CDR3: CASSIGKGYYGYTF
size: -; D: TRBD1; V: TRBV19; J: TRBJ1-5; DNA: TGTGCCAGTAGGGACAGGGCCAGTGGGCCCCAGCATTTT; CDR3: CASRDRASGPQHF
size: -; D: TRBD1; V: TRBV6-8; J: TRBJ2-2; DNA: TGTGCCATCAGTCCACAGGGGGCAGGCACCGGGGAGCTGTTTTTT; CDR3: CAISPQGAGTGELFF
size: -; D: TRBD2; V: TRBV27; J: TRBJ2-5; DNA: TGTGCCAGCAGTTCCTCTTCGAGCGGGGGGCAAGAGACCCAGTACTTC; CDR3: CASSSSSSGGQETQYF
size: -; D: -; V: TRBV5-1; J: TRBJ1-2; DNA: TGCGCCAGCAGCCAAGACCACCACAACTATGGCTACACCTTC; CDR3: CASSQDHHNYGYTF
size: medium-sized; D: -; V: TRBV4-1; J: TRBJ1-3; DNA: TGCGCCAGCAGCCAAGGAGGGCAGTCTGGAAACACCATATATTTT; CDR3: CASSQGGQSGNTIYF
size: -; D: -; V: TRBV19; J: TRBJ2-3; DNA: TGTGCCAGTAGTCCGCTAGCAGCTAGCACAGATACGCAGTATTTT; CDR3: CASSPLAASTDTQYF
size: -; D: -; V: TRBV7-4; J: TRBJ1-4; DNA: TGTGCCAGCAGCCGGACAGCAACTAATGAAAAACTGTTTTTT; CDR3: CASSRTATNEKLFF
size: -; D: -; V: TRBV16; J: TRBJ2-7; DNA: TGTGCCAGCAGCCAGCAGAGATACGAGCAGTACTTC; CDR3: CASSQQRYEQYF
size: medium-sized; D: -; V: TRBV6-8; J: TRBJ1-5; DNA: TGTGCCAGCAGTTACTCAGCGAGCAATCAGCCCCAGCATTTT; CDR3: CASSYSASNQPQHF
size: -; D: TRBD2; V: TRBV7-6; J: TRBJ2-6; DNA: TGTGCCAGCAGCCCAAACCGGGGGGCTGGGGCCAACGTCCTGACTTTC; CDR3: CASSPNRGAGANVLTF
size: -; D: -; V: TRBV19; J: TRBJ1-1; DNA: TGTGCCAGTAGTCCAACGATAATCACTGAAGCTTTCTTT; CDR3: CASSPTIITEAFF